This note documents a single T cell receptor (beta chain) sequence. Its specificity is not known. These data originate in a study of T-cell reconstitution after alpha-beta-depleted transplantation in children. Unique molecular identifiers tagged the TCRbeta library. Using its own MiXCR run on the PCR reads, TCRdb lists one record per CDR3 protein. The profile covers under 250,000 distinct CDR3 sequences, with around a sixth appearing a single time and 35% to 50% taken by the ten largest. The CDR3 runs 15 residues. V shed 0 bases and J shed 3 bases, with 13 bases lying between them. Germline V gene data show CDR1 as SGHRS and CDR2 as YFSETQ. Points from the study as a whole: The study traced high day-60 TCRbeta diversity in some patients to surviving recipient T cells and thymic progenitors. Diversity and T-cell counts at one year after transplant derived mostly from new T cells. Reportedly, only several hundred clones from non-depleted graft cells drove alpha-beta T-cell counts at about two months.

The sample consisted of PBMCs, mostly from graft donor cells, taken 360 days after TCRalphabeta/CD19-depleted stem cell transplant. The sequence was obtained from a male patient between 2 and 10 years old who had a stem cell transplant for acute lymphoblastic leukemia, so the T cells may come from the graft donor. J is TRBJ2-7 and V is TRBV5-1; TRBD2 might be the D (6 bases). This CDR3 is CASSLDGSVGYEQYF. CDR3 sequence (DNA): TGCGCCAGCAGCTTGGACGGGAGTGTGGGCTACGAGCAGTACTTC.